This T cell receptor beta chain stems from a study of shared clonotypes between healthy human individuals. Some clones are missing from TCRdb's copy, which holds only in-frame ones; the method was immunoSEQ multiplex PCR. The sample yields over 2 million clones, 95% seen once. The J segment lost 4 bases and the V segment lost 5 bases, leaving 6 bases of the junction unmatched. Germline V gives CDR1 SGHAT, CDR2 FQNNGV. The CDR3 consists of 15 residues. As regards this clone: Different DNA sequences within this sample yield the same CDR3.

The clonotype originates from a young man in good health. V usage is TRBV11-2 and J usage is TRBJ1-4; 8 nucleotides align to TRBD1. Sequencing input: naive CD4+ T cells sorted from blood. Sample subset: CD45RA+ positively selected. CDR3 DNA: TGTGCCAGCAGCCCCGGACAGGGACTTAATGAAAAACTGTTTTTT. It codes for CASSPGQGLNEKLFF.